This TCR beta chain was recorded in a study of T cell responses to AZD1222 COVID-19 vaccine. Study-level points and caveats: Repertoire sampling happened only post peak T cell response.

This CDR3 contains 13 residues. CDR1 and CDR2 from the germline V gene are SGHNT and YENEEA. V was shortened by 4 bases and J by 0 bases, with 7 bases between the two germline ends. This table comes from immunoSEQ multiplex PCR, and its TCRdb copy is limited to in-frame clones, with some not included. The data contain 95,000 to 150,000 clones, roughly nine tenths of them singletons. As to this clone: No antigen is known for it. Other DNA sequences of this sample code for an identical CDR3.

This clonotype originated in an adult in good health. The chain joins TRBV11-3 to TRBJ2-7; D tentatively reads TRBD1 or TRBD2 (5 bases each). The sample was peripheral blood, taken on day 0 of AZD1222 vaccination. CDR3 in DNA: TGTGCCAGCAGCTCAGGGAGCTCCTACGAGCAGTACTTC. Translated, it gives CASSSGSSYEQYF. Complete variable domain (other parts from reference TRBV11-3 and TRBJ2-7): EAGVVQSPRYKIIEKKQPVAFWCNPISGHNTLYWYLQNLGQGPELLIRYENEEAVDDSQLPKDRFSAERLKGVDSTLKIQPAELGDSAVYLCASSSGSSYEQYFGPGTRLTVT.